This T cell receptor beta chain was sequenced for a study of T cell responses to AZD1222 COVID-19 vaccine (dated by TCRdb to the early 2020s). Regarding the study in general: TCR sequencing was performed for fewer than 250 trial participants, of whom about 200 were given two doses of AZD1222 and about 25 were given two doses of MenACWY control vaccine. Trial participants were enrolled into age subgroups of 18-55, 56-69 and 70-plus years, which contained about 150, 28 and 57 TCR-sequenced participants, respectively.

The paper as a whole reports these results and caveats: Most participants were white British and females outnumbered males, and the authors suggested that clonal diversity may have been underestimated. Reportedly, almost half of the unique spike-specific TCRs recognized epitopes lying outside the regions that are mutated in the B.1.351 and B.1.1.7 variants. The whole spike protein was spanned by vaccine-associated CD4 TCRs, and dominant responses were seen in regions 160-218 and 743-854. A significant rise in spike-specific TCR breadth and depth was observed after two AZD1222 doses relative to day 0 and relative to MenACWY recipients. In the small 56-69-year group, the increase in depth fell short of significance, most likely because of low power. Because no day 14 peak-response samples were available, the repertoires could be characterized only after the peak T cell response. Conclusions about previously exposed vaccinees are limited because only six or seven AZD1222 recipients were SARS-CoV-2 seropositive at baseline.

The germline V gene (reference sequence) specifies GTSNPN as CDR1 and SVGIG as CDR2. The CDR3 numbers 14 residues from cysteine through phenylalanine. Only the CDR3 region is kept as DNA, spanning 42 bases read in frame from base 1. For this chain, trimming is 5 bases at the V end and 7 bases at the J end, and the number of junction bases without a gene match is 7. In the case of this clone: Its recognized antigen is unknown. The input lacks base qualities; no much larger clone sits a single base away.

Sample time point, as interpreted from the label and publication: about 28 days (+/-7) after the second vaccine dose. Because spike-specific TCR depth and breadth did not differ between the two schedules, AZD1222 recipients who got a second dose at roughly 4 weeks were pooled with those who got a second dose at roughly 12 weeks. Samples from vaccinated people were obtained from the UK trials COV001 and COV002, which included a single-blind randomized controlled phase 2/3 trial of AZD1222 (ChAdOx1 nCoV-19) in healthy adults. For TCRbeta chain sequencing, PBMC samples were collected from trial participants at day 0 and at day 28 after the second dose. The CDR3 regions of human TCRbeta chains were subjected to immunosequencing. The paper's processing steps were these. TCRs in the repertoires were matched against a reference library of SARS-CoV-2-specific TCRs that had been generated with the MIRA antigen-specificity platform. Breadth was defined as the fraction of unique TCRs that were SARS-CoV-2-associated, and depth was defined as the fraction of total T cells that were SARS-CoV-2-associated. Using the MIRA data, each spike-specific TCR was assigned both to the spike region to which the TCR was reactive and to a CD4 or CD8 class. Log10-transformed breadth and depth values were compared by one-way ANOVA with Sidak's multiple comparisons tests. TCRdb took this table from immuneACCESS and kept in-frame rearrangements with V and J called. Such tables lack part of the clones; where checked against another copy, unresolved V genes explain under half of the gap, and the rest is unexplained. V, J and clone size are taken as reported in that table, and D and trimming were inferred from the DNA itself. Within this sample are 100,000 to 150,000 clones, with roughly 92% of them counted one time only. Of the sample, roughly 1% is held by the ten largest clones.

The specimen was peripheral blood, collected 28 days after the second AZD1222 dose. The sequence was obtained from an adult who received the AZD1222 COVID-19 vaccine. The receptor chain draws on TRBV30 and TRBJ1-5, and 11 junction bases match TRBD1. In nucleotide form, the sequence is TGTGCCTGGCGCTCGGGACAGGGGGTCCAGCCCCAGCATTTT. This encodes CAWRSGQGVQPQHF.